This T cell receptor beta chain comes out of a study of beta chain features in type 1 diabetes. About the research overall: Sorted cells numbering around 100,000,000 were examined across all samples.

Every bit of the isolated RNA underwent reverse transcription, so sequencing read expressed TCRB transcripts. Produced via immunoSEQ multiplex PCR; TCRdb's table is partial and in-frame only. The data show 970,000 or so clones, with about a sixth seen just once and 0.023% held by the top ten. Overall study findings and caveats: There were fewer insertions and more deletions at the VDJ junctions of type 1 diabetes patients. With patients and controls alike, PCR might favor shorter templates to an equal degree.

As regards this clone: Its matching antigen is unknown.

V lost 4 bases to trimming and J lost 5 bases, with 12 bases between them. This CDR3 is 13 amino acids long. Per the germline V gene, CDR1 is SGHRS and CDR2 is YFSETQ. Central memory, naive, regulatory and stem cell-like memory CD4+ cells were sorted by CD45RO/CCR7/CD25/CD127/CD95/CD27. This clonotype originated in a woman aged 18-29 years in good health. Material for sequencing was naive CD4+ T cells from blood. The chain employs TRBV5-1 and TRBJ2-5; D uncertain. CDR3 protein: CASSTDGYETQYF. The CDR3 DNA follows: TGCGCCAGCAGCACCGACGGATATGAGACCCAGTACTTC.